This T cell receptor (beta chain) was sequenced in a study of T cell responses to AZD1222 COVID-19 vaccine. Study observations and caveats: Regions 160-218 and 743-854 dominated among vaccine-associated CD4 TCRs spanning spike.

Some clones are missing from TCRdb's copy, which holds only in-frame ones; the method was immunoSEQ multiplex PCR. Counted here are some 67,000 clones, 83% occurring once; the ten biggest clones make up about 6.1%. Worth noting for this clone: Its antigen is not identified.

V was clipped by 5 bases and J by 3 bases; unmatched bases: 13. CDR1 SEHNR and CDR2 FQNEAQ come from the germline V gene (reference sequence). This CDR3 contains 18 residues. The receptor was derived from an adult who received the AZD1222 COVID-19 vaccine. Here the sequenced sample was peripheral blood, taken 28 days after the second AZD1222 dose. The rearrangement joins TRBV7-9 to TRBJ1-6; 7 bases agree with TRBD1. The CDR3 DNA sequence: TGTGCCAGCAGCCCTAGTAGACAGGGAATTTACTATAATTCACCCCTCCACTTT. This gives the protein CASSPSRQGIYYNSPLHF.